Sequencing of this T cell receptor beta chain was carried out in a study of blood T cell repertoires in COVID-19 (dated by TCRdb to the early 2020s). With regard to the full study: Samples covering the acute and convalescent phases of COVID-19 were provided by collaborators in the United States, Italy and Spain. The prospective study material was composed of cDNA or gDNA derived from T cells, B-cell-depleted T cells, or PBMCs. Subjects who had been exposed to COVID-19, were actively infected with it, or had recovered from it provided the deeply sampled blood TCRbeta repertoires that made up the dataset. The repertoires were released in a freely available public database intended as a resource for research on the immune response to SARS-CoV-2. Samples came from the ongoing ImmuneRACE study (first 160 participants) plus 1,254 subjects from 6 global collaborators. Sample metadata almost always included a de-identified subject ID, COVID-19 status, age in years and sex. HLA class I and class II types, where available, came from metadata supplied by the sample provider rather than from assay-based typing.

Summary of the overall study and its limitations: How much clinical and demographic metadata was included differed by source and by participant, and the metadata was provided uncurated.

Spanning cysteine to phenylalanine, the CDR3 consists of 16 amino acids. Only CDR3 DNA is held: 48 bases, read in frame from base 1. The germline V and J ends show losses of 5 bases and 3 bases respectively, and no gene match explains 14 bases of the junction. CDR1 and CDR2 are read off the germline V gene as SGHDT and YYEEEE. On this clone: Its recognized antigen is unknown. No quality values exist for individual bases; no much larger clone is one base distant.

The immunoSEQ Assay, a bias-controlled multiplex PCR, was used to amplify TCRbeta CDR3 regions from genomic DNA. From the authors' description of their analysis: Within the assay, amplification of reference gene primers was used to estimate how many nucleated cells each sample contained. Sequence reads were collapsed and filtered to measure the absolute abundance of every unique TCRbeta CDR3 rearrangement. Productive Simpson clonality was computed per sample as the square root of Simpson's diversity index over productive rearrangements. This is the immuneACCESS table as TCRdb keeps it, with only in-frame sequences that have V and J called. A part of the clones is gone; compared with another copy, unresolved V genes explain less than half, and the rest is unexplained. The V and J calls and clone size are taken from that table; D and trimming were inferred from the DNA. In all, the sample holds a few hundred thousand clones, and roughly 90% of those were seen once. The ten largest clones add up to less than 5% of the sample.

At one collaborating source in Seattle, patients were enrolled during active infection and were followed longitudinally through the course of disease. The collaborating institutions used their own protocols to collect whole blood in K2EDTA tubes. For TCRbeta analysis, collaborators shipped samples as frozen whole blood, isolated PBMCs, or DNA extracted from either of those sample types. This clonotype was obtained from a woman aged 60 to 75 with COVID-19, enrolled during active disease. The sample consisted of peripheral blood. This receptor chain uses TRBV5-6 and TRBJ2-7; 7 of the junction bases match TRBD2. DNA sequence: TGTGCCAGCAGTCGTCAGTTGGGGGGGTTTAACTACGAGCAGTACTTC. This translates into CASSRQLGGFNYEQYF.